The rows below give T cell receptor beta chains drawn from one sample of a study of T cells after yellow fever vaccination. Each CDR3 protein is one row after TCRdb ran MiXCR on the 5' RACE reads. The repertoire holds about 580,000 distinct CDR3 sequences, with 17% as singletons. The sequences come from PBMCs, collected about 5 days after the first yellow fever vaccination. Every receptor here comes from a man aged 18 to 35 who received the YFV17D yellow fever vaccine. Each CDR3 is given with its conserved first and last residue. Fields, in order: V gene, clone size, J gene, D gene, CDR3 protein, CDR3 DNA. D genes are given only for firm matches. Rows give clone size only sometimes, using once, few, many, or a class for an expanded clone.

TRBV2,few,TRBJ2-2,.,CASSSRARITGELFF,TGTGCCAGCAGTAGTCGGGCGCGAATCACCGGGGAGCTGTTTTTT
TRBV29-1,.,TRBJ2-1,TRBD2,CSVGRTSGIYNEQFF,TGCAGCGTCGGGCGGACTAGCGGGATCTACAATGAGCAGTTCTTC
TRBV7-8,.,TRBJ2-1,.,CASSPVEGNEQLF,TGTGCCAGCAGCCCGGTCGAAGGGAATGAGCAGTTATTC
TRBV7-9,.,TRBJ2-3,TRBD2,CASSSFRTSPSTDTQYF,TGTGCCAGCAGCTCCTTTCGGACTAGCCCTAGCACAGATACGCAGTATTTT
TRBV20-1,many,TRBJ1-1,TRBD1,CSARGQGAPEAFF,TGCAGTGCTAGAGGACAGGGGGCCCCTGAAGCTTTCTTT
TRBV7-2,few,TRBJ2-1,.,CASSLAPRDQSWSF,TGTGCCAGCAGCTTAGCGCCTCGGGACCAAAGTTGGAGCTTC
TRBV29-1,few,TRBJ1-2,TRBD1,CSVRTGAGGYTF,TGCAGCGTCCGGACAGGGGCGGGTGGCTACACCTTC
TRBV6-1,.,TRBJ2-1,TRBD1,CASSQGTGTYNEQFF,TGTGCCAGCAGTCAGGGGACAGGGACCTACAATGAGCAGTTCTTC
TRBV5-1,few,TRBJ1-2,.,CASSFGGDYTF,TGCGCCAGCAGCTTCGGGGGAGACTACACCTTC
TRBV2,few,TRBJ2-2,.,CASSDQSGTGELFF,TGTGCCAGCAGTGATCAGTCAGGCACCGGGGAGCTGTTTTTT
TRBV7-9,.,TRBJ1-1,.,CASSPGQLVTEAFF,TGTGCCAGCAGCCCCGGACAGCTTGTCACTGAAGCTTTCTTT
TRBV20-1,few,TRBJ1-2,TRBD1,CSAAAGGAGGYTF,TGCAGTGCTGCCGCAGGGGGCGCGGGTGGCTACACCTTC
TRBV7-2,many,TRBJ2-3,TRBD2,CASSSRLAGATDTQYF,TGTGCCAGCAGTTCTCGACTAGCGGGGGCCACAGATACGCAGTATTTT
TRBV6-2/TRBV6-3,.,TRBJ1-1,.,CATSTENTEAFF,TGTGCCACCAGCACGGAGAACACTGAAGCTTTCTTT
TRBV6-1,.,TRBJ2-2,TRBD1,CASSAGTGGGGELFF,TGTGCCAGCAGTGCCGGGACAGGGGGCGGCGGGGAGCTGTTTTTT
TRBV5-1,.,TRBJ1-4,TRBD1,CASSLTHSGGEKLFF,TGCGCCAGCAGCTTGACCCATTCAGGGGGTGAAAAACTGTTTTTT
TRBV11-2,.,TRBJ2-5,.,CASRDKGETQYF,TGTGCCAGCAGAGATAAGGGGGAGACCCAGTACTTC
TRBV7-2,.,TRBJ1-1,.,CASSPAGTYGTEAFF,TGTGCCAGCAGCCCTGCGGGGACTTACGGCACTGAAGCTTTCTTT
TRBV20-1,few,TRBJ2-5,.,CSASWDLVQETQYF,TGCAGTGCTAGTTGGGACCTCGTACAAGAGACCCAGTACTTC
TRBV25-1,.,TRBJ2-7,.,CASSISYEQYF,TGTGCCAGCAGTATTTCCTACGAGCAGTACTTC
TRBV20-1,.,TRBJ2-3,TRBD1,CSAMTGPSTDTQYF,TGCAGTGCCATGACAGGGCCTAGCACAGATACGCAGTATTTT
TRBV6-2/TRBV6-3,.,TRBJ2-3,.,CASGPIGPQDTQYF,TGTGCCAGCGGACCCATAGGACCCCAGGATACGCAGTATTTT
TRBV7-2,few,TRBJ2-1,.,CASSLALRAPHEQFF,TGTGCCAGCAGCTTAGCGCTAAGGGCTCCCCATGAGCAGTTCTTC
TRBV7-9,few,TRBJ2-7,.,CASRPRGKAEQYF,TGTGCCAGCAGACCTCGGGGAAAGGCCGAGCAGTACTTC
TRBV9,few,TRBJ2-3,.,CASSLRPRTDTQYF,TGTGCCAGCAGTTTGCGACCTCGGACAGATACGCAGTATTTT
TRBV20-1,.,TRBJ1-2,.,CSARDLGGVLVYGYTF,TGCAGTGCTAGAGATCTGGGGGGAGTCTTGGTATATGGCTACACCTTC
TRBV7-2,many,TRBJ2-3,.,CASSLVTASTDTQYF,TGCGCCAGCAGCTTGGTTACAGCTAGCACAGATACGCAGTATTTT
TRBV29-1,few,TRBJ2-5,.,CSGRGGVKETQYF,TGCAGCGGACGCGGCGGGGTAAAGGAGACCCAGTACTTC
TRBV5-4,few,TRBJ2-1,TRBD2,CASSLILAGYYNEQFF,TGTGCCAGCAGCTTGATCCTAGCGGGATACTACAATGAGCAGTTCTTC
TRBV28,many,TRBJ2-2,.,CASRGSVSPGELFF,TGTGCCAGCCGGGGGTCAGTTAGCCCCGGGGAGCTGTTTTTT
TRBV12-3/TRBV12-4,many,TRBJ2-7,.,CASSPRLNSYEQYF,TGTGCCAGCAGCCCCCGACTAAACTCCTACGAGCAGTACTTC
TRBV11-2,few,TRBJ1-1,.,CASSLGWAENTEAFF,TGTGCCAGCAGCCTGGGATGGGCGGAGAACACTGAAGCTTTCTTT
TRBV6-5,few,TRBJ2-5,.,CASSYSIDTKETQYF,TGTGCCAGCAGTTACTCGATCGACACCAAAGAGACCCAGTACTTC
TRBV7-2,many,TRBJ2-1,.,CASSLGRSDYEQFF,TGTGCCAGCAGCTTAGGGAGATCGGATTATGAGCAGTTCTTC
TRBV7-2,many,TRBJ1-2,TRBD1,CASSPAGTGKRYGYTF,TGTGCCAGCAGCCCAGCCGGGACAGGGAAGAGGTATGGCTACACCTTC
TRBV4-1,.,TRBJ1-1,.,CASSLSSISQNTEAFF,TGCGCCAGCAGCCTTTCTTCGATAAGTCAGAACACTGAAGCTTTCTTT
TRBV27,many,TRBJ2-2,.,CASSFGEAGELFF,TGTGCCAGCAGTTTTGGAGAGGCCGGGGAGCTGTTTTTT
TRBV6-5,.,TRBJ1-1,TRBD1,CASNLAGGLGDTEAFF,TGTGCCAGCAACCTAGCAGGGGGCCTCGGAGACACTGAAGCTTTCTTT
TRBV13,.,TRBJ2-5,.,CASSGGTVETQYF,TGTGCCAGCAGCGGGGGGACAGTAGAGACCCAGTACTTC
TRBV5-1,few,TRBJ1-1,.,CASSLELDTEAFF,TGCGCCAGCAGCTTGGAGTTGGACACTGAAGCTTTCTTT
TRBV7-2,.,TRBJ1-5,.,CASSLAQPRDPRAQPQHF,TGTGCCAGCAGCTTAGCCCAACCTAGGGACCCAAGAGCTCAGCCCCAGCATTTT
TRBV12-3/TRBV12-4,.,TRBJ1-5,.,CASSLYTGPWDQPQHF,TGTGCCAGCAGTTTATATACGGGGCCGTGGGATCAGCCCCAGCATTTT
TRBV7-2,few,TRBJ2-7,.,CASSFLGLGYEQYF,TGTGCCAGCAGCTTTTTAGGCCTAGGGTACGAGCAGTACTTC
TRBV7-9,.,TRBJ2-5,.,CASSLSPSGAGETQYF,TGTGCCAGCAGCTTATCCCCCTCGGGGGCCGGGGAGACCCAGTACTTC
TRBV5-1,.,TRBJ1-1,.,CASSEETKKAFF,TGCGCCAGCAGCGAGGAGACAAAAAAAGCTTTCTTT
TRBV7-9,.,TRBJ1-2,.,CASSEQEWRNGYTF,TGTGCCAGCAGTGAACAGGAGTGGCGGAATGGCTACACCTTC
TRBV9,.,TRBJ2-7,.,CASSTEDRSLYEQYF,TGTGCCAGCAGCACCGAAGACAGGAGCCTCTACGAGCAGTACTTC
TRBV4-1,few,TRBJ2-2,.,CASRRGSGELFF,TGCGCCAGCAGACGAGGGTCCGGGGAGCTGTTTTTT
TRBV6-2/TRBV6-3,few,TRBJ2-1,.,CASSVFGFPYNEQFF,TGTGCCAGCAGTGTTTTTGGGTTCCCGTACAATGAGCAGTTCTTC
TRBV7-3,few,TRBJ1-1,.,CASSPSTTGFEAFF,TGTGCCAGCAGCCCAAGCACTACAGGGTTCGAGGCTTTCTTT
TRBV4-1,.,TRBJ2-7,.,CASSQVPTPYEQYF,TGCGCCAGCAGCCAGGTCCCTACCCCCTACGAGCAGTACTTC
TRBV5-6,few,TRBJ1-2,TRBD1,CASSLVSLDRGGYTF,TGTGCCAGCAGCTTGGTTTCGCTGGACAGGGGGGGCTACACCTTC
TRBV28,few,TRBJ2-3,.,CASSIRDTTDTQYF,TGTGCCAGCAGCATACGGGACACCACAGATACGCAGTATTTT
TRBV7-2,few,TRBJ2-1,.,CASSLGGGATMRQFF,TGTGCCAGCAGCTTAGGAGGGGGGGCTACAATGAGGCAGTTCTTC